The 29 T cell receptor beta chains presented below share a single source sample, sequenced in a study of OX40 agonist ivuxolimab in advanced cancers. Receptors were amplified or captured by the immunoSEQ multiplex PCR assay. The immuneACCESS repertoire file appears here via TCRdb, limited to in-frame rearrangements. These files lack a portion of the clones; in checked studies, under half of the deficit traces to unresolved V genes, and the cause of the others is not known. The sample includes 60,000 to 75,000 clones, with approximately 86% observed a single time. The biggest ten clones account for more than 3% of the sample. Sequenced material: CD4+ or CD8+ T cells sorted from blood, taken in a trial of the OX40 agonist ivuxolimab. The source is an adult with an advanced solid tumor such as melanoma, head and neck, liver or kidney cancer.

CDR3 residues: CATSRDLNEKLFF. As DNA, the CDR3 is TGTGCCACCAGCAGAGACCTTAATGAAAAACTGTTTTTT. This chain links TRBV15 with TRBJ1-4, with D unclear. V lost 0 bases and J 4 bases, leaving 3 bases between the germline ends. CDR3 size: 13 residues. Germline-derived CDR1 and CDR2 are LNHNV and YYDKDF (reference sequence).

This clone was observed a few times. The rearrangement joins TRBV28 to TRBJ1-1; D possibly corresponds to TRBD1 (6 bases). The germline V and J ends were trimmed by 8 bases and 6 bases, with 19 bases remaining between them. The CDR3 length is 14 residues. Germline V CDR1 and CDR2: MDHEN, SYDVKM. The CDR3 DNA is TGTGCCAGCGGGTTATACGGGGGGCTGGCTGAAGCTTTCTTT. Amino acid sequence: CASGLYGGLAEAFF.

J is TRBJ2-5 and V is TRBV14; D gene unclear. The J call is doubtful: the DNA matches TRBJ2-7 better. CDR3 length equals 14 residues. Germline V gene data show CDR1 as SGHDN and CDR2 as FVKESK. The CDR3 here is CASSQATPPYEQYF. In DNA, the CDR3 is TGTGCCAGCAGCCAAGCAACCCCTCCCTACGAGCAGTACTTC.

The CDR3 DNA sequence: TGCGCCAGCGGGTACGACTCCCCTAACTATGGCTACACCTTC. Its translation: CASGYDSPNYGYTF. The chain employs TRBV5-1 and TRBJ1-2; D is unclear. The CDR3 is 14 amino acids. The V and J ends lost 7 bases and 0 bases respectively, with 13 bases between them. Germline V gene sequence: CDR1 SGHRS, CDR2 YFSETQ.

The V and J genes are TRBV6-5 and TRBJ1-1; the D gene is possibly TRBD1 (6 bases). Germline assignment: CDR1 MNHEY and CDR2 SVGAGI. V dropped 2 bases and J dropped 0 bases, with 13 bases sitting between them. This CDR3 contains 16 residues. The DNA of the CDR3 is TGTGCCAGCAGTTACCGACGGACAGCAATGAACACTGAAGCTTTCTTT. Translation: CASSYRRTAMNTEAFF.

This chain joins TRBV4-1 and TRBJ2-2; D is possibly TRBD1 or TRBD2 (5 bases each). The CDR3 runs to 16 residues. Looked up from germline, CDR1 is MGHRA and CDR2 is YSYEKL. Trimming took off 6 bases at V and 4 bases at J, with 18 bases between the two ends. CDR3 sequence reads: CASRKPGQGRTGELFF. CDR3 DNA sequence: TGCGCCAGCAGAAAGCCAGGGCAGGGACGCACCGGGGAGCTGTTTTTT.

The chain recombines TRBV6-5 with TRBJ2-7; 13 positions match TRBD2. This CDR3 region has 16 residues. The germline CDR1 and CDR2 sequences are MNHEY and SVGAGI. The junction had 2 bases not matched to a gene; V was cut back by 2 bases and J by 1 base. The CDR3 DNA is TGTGCCAGCAGTTACCAGACTAGCGGGGGGTCCTACGAGCAGTACTTC. This gives the protein CASSYQTSGGSYEQYF.

The V call is TRBV6-5, the J call TRBJ1-3, with TRBD1 matching over 7 bases. Germline CDR1 is MNHEY and CDR2 is SVGAGI. This CDR3 is 15 amino acids long. Trimming at V came to 4 bases and at J to 4 bases, leaving 7 bases not matched to a gene. In DNA, the CDR3 is TGTGCCAGCAGTTTCACAGGGGAATCAGGAAACACCATATATTTT. Protein: CASSFTGESGNTIYF.

This clone showed up just a few times. The rearrangement joins TRBV28 to TRBJ2-5; 7 nucleotides match TRBD2. The germline gives CDR1 MDHEN, CDR2 SYDVKM. With V trimmed by 5 bases and J by 4 bases, 10 bases remained unmatched. CDR3 length equals 15 residues. The CDR3 loop reads CASSPPVWGGETQYF. Here the CDR3 DNA reads TGTGCCAGCAGTCCGCCCGTTTGGGGGGGAGAGACCCAGTACTTC.

The V and J genes are TRBV7-9 and TRBJ2-3, with D possibly being TRBD2 (5 bases). CDR3 size: 14 residues. In germline, CDR1 is SEHNR, CDR2 FQNEAQ (reference sequence). Trimming pared 2 bases from V and 5 bases from J, leaving 11 bases between. The CDR3 sequence: CASSLMFREDTQYF. As DNA, the CDR3 is TGTGCCAGCAGCTTAATGTTTCGGGAAGATACGCAGTATTTT. The whole variable domain, filled in from reference TRBV7-9 and TRBJ2-3, reads DTGVSQNPRHKITKRGQNVTFRCDPISEHNRLYWYRQTLGQGPEFLTYFQNEAQLEKSRLLSDRFSAERPKGSFSTLEIQRTEQGDSAMYLCASSLMFREDTQYFGPGTRLTVL.

The J gene is TRBJ2-1, the V gene TRBV28; 10 bases map to TRBD1. Trimming cost V 3 bases and J 7 bases; bases outside gene matches: 3. There are 14 residues in the CDR3. Germline V gives CDR1 MDHEN, CDR2 SYDVKM. CDR3 coding DNA: TGTGCCAGCAGTTTCCGGACAGGGGGTAATGAGCAGTTCTTC. Protein sequence: CASSFRTGGNEQFF.

The rearrangement joins TRBV19 to TRBJ2-6; tentatively, D is TRBD1 (6 bases). From germline, CDR1 is LNHDA and CDR2 SQIVND (reference sequence). V lost 3 bases to trimming and J lost 1 base, with 13 bases between them. The CDR3 extends over 17 amino acids. The CDR3 DNA sequence: TGTGCCAGTAGTATGGGGACATCAACTTCTGGGGCCAACGTCCTGACTTTC. Translating gives CASSMGTSTSGANVLTF.

Comment on this clone: One end of the junction does not line up with germline, which may come from a read error. In DNA, the CDR3 is TGTGCCAGCAGCTTCGGGACTGACTATGGCCACACCTTC. Its protein is CASSFGTDYGHTF. The chain recombines TRBV5-4 with TRBJ1-2, with D perhaps matching TRBD1 (5 bases). CDR1 SGHNT and CDR2 YYREEE come from the germline V gene (reference sequence). The CDR3 totals 13 residues.

The J gene is TRBJ1-1, the V gene TRBV28; D gene ambiguous. Germline loops: CDR1 MDHEN, CDR2 SYDVKM. Between the trimmed V and J ends, which lost 6 bases and 0 bases, there was a span of 14 bases. CDR3 size: 15 residues. The CDR3 spells CASRGPFHLNTEAFF. Here the CDR3 DNA reads TGTGCCAGCAGGGGTCCATTCCATTTGAACACTGAAGCTTTCTTT.

The J gene is TRBJ2-1, the V gene TRBV5-4; D possibly matches TRBD1 or TRBD2 (5 bases each). V shed 3 bases and J shed 5 bases, with 15 bases lying between them. This CDR3 is 15 amino acids long. The germline V gene has CDR1 SGHNT and CDR2 YYREEE (reference sequence). CDR3 bases: TGTGCCAGCAGCTCCGGGGCCAATTATGACAATGAGCAGTTCTTC. This sequence encodes CASSSGANYDNEQFF.

The chain joins TRBV19 to TRBJ1-1, with TRBD1 identical over 8 bases. V was pared by 4 bases and J by 5 bases, with 9 bases of the junction left unmatched. The germline CDR1 and CDR2 sequences are LNHDA and SQIVND (reference sequence). The CDR3 covers 15 residues. The CDR3 region is CASSTDRTGRTEAFF. Written as DNA, the CDR3 is TGTGCCAGTAGTACCGATCGGACAGGGAGGACTGAAGCTTTCTTT.

This sequence joins TRBV5-4 and TRBJ2-7; D uncertain. This CDR3 contains 11 residues. From germline, CDR1 is SGHNT and CDR2 YYREEE (reference sequence). Between the trimmed V and J ends, which lost 4 bases and 4 bases, there was a span of 6 bases. The CDR3 coding sequence is TGTGCCAGCAGCCGAGAATACGAGCAGTACTTC. Protein product: CASSREYEQYF. Supplemented by reference TRBV5-4 and TRBJ2-7, the full variable domain reads ETGVTQSPTHLIKTRGQQVTLRCSSQSGHNTVSWYQQALGQGPQFIFQYYREEENGRGNFPPRFSGLQFPNYSSELNVNALELDDSALYLCASSREYEQYFGPGTRLTVT.

The V gene is TRBV5-1, the J gene TRBJ1-4; D might be TRBD1 (5 bases). The CDR3 has 17 amino acids. The V and J ends lost 0 bases and 4 bases respectively, with 16 bases between them. Germline loops: CDR1 SGHRS, CDR2 YFSETQ. CDR3 region: CASSLAVLGVNNEKLFF. In nucleotides, the CDR3 is TGCGCCAGCAGCTTGGCCGTTCTAGGGGTGAATAATGAAAAACTGTTTTTT.

In this sample, this clone turned up a few times. The rearrangement joins TRBV6-5 to TRBJ2-7; possibly TRBD2 for D (5 bases). V lost 6 bases, J lost 6 bases, and 9 bases lay in between. Germline V lookup: CDR1 MNHEY, CDR2 SVGAGI. The CDR3 is 11 amino acids. CDR3 loop: CASRGAFEQYF. The CDR3, as DNA: TGTGCCAGCAGGGGAGCTTTCGAGCAGTACTTC.

The CDR3 DNA reads TGTGCCAGCAGCCATACCACCGGGAACCCCTACGAGCAGTACTTC. Translation gives CASSHTTGNPYEQYF. V usage is TRBV7-9 and J usage is TRBJ2-7; tentative D call: TRBD2 (5 bases). The CDR3 consists of 15 residues. Trimming pared 5 bases from V and 2 bases from J, leaving 16 bases between. The V gene's germline CDR1 is SEHNR and CDR2 FQNEAQ (reference sequence).

The count of this clone is one. This sequence joins TRBV5-5 and TRBJ1-1; D is ambiguous. CDR1 is SGHKS, CDR2 YYEKEE, per germline (reference sequence). CDR3 length: 13 residues. V gave up 1 base and J gave up 4 bases, with 8 bases separating them. The CDR3: CASSLRVSTEAFF. In DNA, the CDR3 is TGTGCCAGCAGCTTGCGGGTGAGCACTGAAGCTTTCTTT.

The chain uses TRBV28 and TRBJ1-2, with D possibly TRBD1 on 6 matching bases. V was cut by 9 bases and J by 4 bases, with 15 bases left in between. The CDR3 loop spans 13 amino acids. The germline V gene has CDR1 MDHEN and CDR2 SYDVKM. CDR3 in amino acids: CASRVQGSYGYTF. The CDR3 DNA follows: TGTGCCAGTAGGGTACAGGGATCCTATGGCTACACCTTC.

The chain combines TRBV12-5 with TRBJ2-6; D remains unclear. Trimming removed 6 bases from V and 1 base from J, with 10 bases in between. Looked up from germline, CDR1 is LGHNT and CDR2 is FRNRAP. The CDR3 has 15 amino acids. In DNA form, the CDR3 reads TGTGCTAGTGGCCCTAAAAGTTCTGGGGCCAACGTCCTGACTTTC. Amino acid sequence: CASGPKSSGANVLTF.

The V call is TRBV27, the J call TRBJ1-3; no clear D gene. The CDR3 contains 12 residues. CDR1 is MNHEY, CDR2 SMNVEV, per germline (reference sequence). V was shortened by 8 bases and J by 2 bases, with 7 bases between the two germline ends. The chain's CDR3 is CASSRPGNTIYF. In DNA form, the CDR3 reads TGTGCCAGCTCCCGTCCTGGAAACACCATATATTTT.

The chain uses TRBV6-1 and TRBJ1-1; 7 bases align to TRBD1. The germline V gene has CDR1 MNHNS and CDR2 SASEGT. The CDR3 consists of 15 residues. The J segment lost 0 bases and the V segment lost 7 bases, leaving 8 bases of the junction unmatched. CDR3 coding DNA: TGTGCCAGCACCGACAGGGCCTACATGAACACTGAAGCTTTCTTT. It codes for CASTDRAYMNTEAFF.

This clone occurred once. This rearrangement joins TRBV7-3 to TRBJ2-2; D is possibly TRBD1 (6 bases). Germline CDR1 and CDR2: SGHTA and FQGTGA. V lost 1 base, J lost 7 bases, and 13 bases lay in between. This CDR3 is built from 15 residues. The CDR3 sequence: CASSLMAGDVGELFF. DNA for the CDR3: TGTGCCAGCAGCTTAATGGCAGGGGATGTCGGGGAGCTGTTTTTT.

This clone was seen a few times. The rearrangement joins TRBV5-1 to TRBJ2-1; either TRBD1 or TRBD2 may supply D (5 bases each). The ends were cut back, 1 base at V and 3 bases at J, with 14 bases in the middle. The CDR3 extends over 16 amino acids. CDR1 is SGHRS, CDR2 YFSETQ, per germline. CDR3 nucleotides: TGCGCCAGCAGCTTGCAGGGAGTAAGTGGCTACAATGAGCAGTTCTTC. Its protein is CASSLQGVSGYNEQFF. Supplemented by reference TRBV5-1 and TRBJ2-1, the full variable domain reads KAGVTQTPRYLIKTRGQQVTLSCSPISGHRSVSWYQQTPGQGLQFLFEYFSETQRNKGNFPGRFSGRQFSNSRSEMNVSTLELGDSALYLCASSLQGVSGYNEQFFGPGTRLTVL.

The count of this clone is one. This chain uses TRBV9 with TRBJ2-2; TRBD1 matches 8 bases. Germline V gene data show CDR1 as SGDLS and CDR2 as YYNGEE. The trim removed 4 bases at V and 6 bases at J, leaving 5 bases unmatched. The CDR3 has 14 residues. CDR3 sequence reads: CASSLDRDPGELFF. CDR3 sequence (DNA): TGTGCCAGCAGCTTGGACAGGGACCCCGGGGAGCTGTTTTTT.

The J gene is TRBJ2-7, the V gene TRBV5-1; a weak D match, TRBD1 (5 bases). The length of the CDR3 is 13 residues. V was cut by 4 bases and J by 3 bases, with 11 bases left in between. Germline CDR1 reads SGHRS; CDR2 reads YFSETQ. CDR3 loop: CASSPDRFYEQYF. CDR3 bases: TGCGCCAGCAGCCCCGACAGATTCTACGAGCAGTACTTC.